This TCR beta chain was documented in a study of shared T cell receptors in the human thymus. TCRdb's table, derived via immunoSEQ multiplex PCR, lists solely in-frame clones and lacks some. The sample lists over 450,000 clones; about four fifths were seen once. There are 12 residues in the CDR3. V shed 7 bases and J 6 bases; nucleotides not matched to a gene: 8. Germline CDR1 is SQVTM and CDR2 is ANQGSEA. This sample was shared with a second study, whose subject was human thymus T cells. That work contributes: Healthy Finnish infants undergoing corrective surgery for congenital heart defects were used as donors. Thymic samples were excised during corrective heart operations. Across thymic and blood repertoires, the usage of V and J genes appeared to be biased. Thymic repertoires of unrelated individuals were reported in related research to overlap highly.

Sequenced input: thymocytes. The V and J genes are TRBV29-1 and TRBJ1-2, with 7 nucleotides matching TRBD1. The clonotype comes from a boy under three years old with a congenital heart defect. The CDR3 DNA reads as TGCAGCGCAACCACAGGGGCGAATGGCTACACCTTC. Its translation is CSATTGANGYTF.